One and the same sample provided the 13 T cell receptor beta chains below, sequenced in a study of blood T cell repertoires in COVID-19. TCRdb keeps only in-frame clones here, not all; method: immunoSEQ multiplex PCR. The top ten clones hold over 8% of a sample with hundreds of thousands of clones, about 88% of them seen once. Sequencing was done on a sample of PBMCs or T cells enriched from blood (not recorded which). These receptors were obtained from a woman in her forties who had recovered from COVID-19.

The CDR3 DNA follows: TGTGCCAGCAGCTTAGCCCTAGTTGGCACTGAAGCTTTCTTT. Protein sequence: CASSLALVGTEAFF. V and J are TRBV7-2 and TRBJ1-1, with no clear D. This CDR3 is 14 amino acids long. The V end lost 0 bases, the J end lost 4 bases, and 9 bases lay between the germline ends. The V gene's germline CDR1 is SGHTA and CDR2 FQGNSA.

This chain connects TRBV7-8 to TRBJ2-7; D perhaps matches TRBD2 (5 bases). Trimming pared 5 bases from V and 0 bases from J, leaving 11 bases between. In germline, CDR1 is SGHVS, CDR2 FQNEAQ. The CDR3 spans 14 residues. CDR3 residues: CASSTVTTSYEQYF. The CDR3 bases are TGTGCCAGCAGCACTGTGACTACCTCCTACGAGCAGTACTTC.

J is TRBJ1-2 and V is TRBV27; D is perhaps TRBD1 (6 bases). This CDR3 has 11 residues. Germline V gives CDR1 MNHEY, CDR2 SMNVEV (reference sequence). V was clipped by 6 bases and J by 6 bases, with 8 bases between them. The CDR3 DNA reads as TGTGCCAGCAGCCAGGGGAATGGCTACACCTTC. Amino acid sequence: CASSQGNGYTF.

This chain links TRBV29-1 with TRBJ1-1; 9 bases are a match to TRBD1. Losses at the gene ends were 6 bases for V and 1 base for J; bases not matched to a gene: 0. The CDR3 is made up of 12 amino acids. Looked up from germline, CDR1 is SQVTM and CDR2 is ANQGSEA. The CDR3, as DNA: TGCAGCGTGGGACAGGGGAACACTGAAGCTTTCTTT. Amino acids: CSVGQGNTEAFF.

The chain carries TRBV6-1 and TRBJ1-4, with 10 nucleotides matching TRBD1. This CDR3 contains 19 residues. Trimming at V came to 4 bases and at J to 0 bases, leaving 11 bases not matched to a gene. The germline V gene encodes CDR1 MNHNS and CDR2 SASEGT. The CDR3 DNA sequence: TGTGCCAGCAGTGTCGTGAGGGCCGGGACAGGGGCAACTAATGAAAAACTGTTTTTT. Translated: CASSVVRAGTGATNEKLFF.

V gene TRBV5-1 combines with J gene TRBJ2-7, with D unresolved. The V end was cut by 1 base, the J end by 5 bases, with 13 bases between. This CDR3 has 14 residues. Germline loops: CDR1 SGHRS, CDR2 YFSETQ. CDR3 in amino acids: CASSLTDSKDEQYF. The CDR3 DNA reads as TGCGCCAGCAGCTTGACAGATAGTAAGGACGAGCAGTACTTC.

This CDR3 is CARSLDRPRRGYTF. CDR3 bases: TGTGCCAGAAGCTTGGACCGGCCCCGGAGGGGCTACACCTTC. The V gene is TRBV5-3, the J gene TRBJ1-2; D unresolved. TRBV5-3 is identified as an open reading frame with a role that is uncertain. The CDR3 is made up of 14 amino acids. V was pared by 0 bases and J by 8 bases, with 14 bases between.

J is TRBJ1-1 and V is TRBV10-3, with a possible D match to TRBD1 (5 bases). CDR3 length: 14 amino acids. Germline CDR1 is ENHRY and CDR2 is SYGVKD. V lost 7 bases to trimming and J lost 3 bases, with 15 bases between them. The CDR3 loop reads CAIKQAGTYTEAFF. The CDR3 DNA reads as TGTGCCATCAAACAAGCGGGGACCTACACTGAAGCTTTCTTT.

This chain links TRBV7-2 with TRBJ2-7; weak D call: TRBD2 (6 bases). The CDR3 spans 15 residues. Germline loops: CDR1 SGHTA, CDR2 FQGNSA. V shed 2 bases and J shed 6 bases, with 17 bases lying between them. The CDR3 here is CASSLRSSVKSEQYF. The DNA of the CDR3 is TGTGCCAGCAGCTTACGGTCTAGCGTAAAGAGCGAGCAGTACTTC.

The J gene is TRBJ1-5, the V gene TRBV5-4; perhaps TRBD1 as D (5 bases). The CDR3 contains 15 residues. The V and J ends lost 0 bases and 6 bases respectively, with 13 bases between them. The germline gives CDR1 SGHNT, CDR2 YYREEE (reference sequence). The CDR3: CASSLGGGMSQPQHF. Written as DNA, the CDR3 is TGTGCCAGCAGCTTGGGTGGGGGGATGAGTCAGCCCCAGCATTTT. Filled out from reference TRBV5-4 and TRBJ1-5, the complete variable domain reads ETGVTQSPTHLIKTRGQQVTLRCSSQSGHNTVSWYQQALGQGPQFIFQYYREEENGRGNFPPRFSGLQFPNYSSELNVNALELDDSALYLCASSLGGGMSQPQHFGDGTRLSIL.

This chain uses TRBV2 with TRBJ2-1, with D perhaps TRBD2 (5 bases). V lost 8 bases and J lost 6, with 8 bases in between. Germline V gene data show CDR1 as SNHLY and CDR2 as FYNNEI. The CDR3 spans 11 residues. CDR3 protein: CASGGGNEQFF. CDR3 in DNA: TGTGCCAGCGGCGGAGGCAATGAGCAGTTCTTC.

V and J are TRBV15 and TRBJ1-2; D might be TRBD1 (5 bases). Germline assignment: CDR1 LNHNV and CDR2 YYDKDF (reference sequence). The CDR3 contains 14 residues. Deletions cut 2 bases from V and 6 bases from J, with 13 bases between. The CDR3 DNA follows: TGTGCCACCAGCAGACCAGGGACTACGCATGGCTACACCTTC. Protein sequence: CATSRPGTTHGYTF. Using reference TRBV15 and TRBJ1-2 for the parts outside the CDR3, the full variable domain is DAMVIQNPRYQVTQFGKPVTLSCSQTLNHNVMYWYQQKSSQAPKLLFHYYDKDFNNEADTPDNFQSRRPNTSFCFLDIRSPGLGDTAMYLCATSRPGTTHGYTFGSGTRLTVV.

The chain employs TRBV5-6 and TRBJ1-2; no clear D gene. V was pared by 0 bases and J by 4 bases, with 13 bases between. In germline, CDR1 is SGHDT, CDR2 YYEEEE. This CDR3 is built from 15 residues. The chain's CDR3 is CASSLDGFSAYGYTF. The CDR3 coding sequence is TGTGCCAGCAGCTTGGACGGCTTTAGCGCCTATGGCTACACCTTC.